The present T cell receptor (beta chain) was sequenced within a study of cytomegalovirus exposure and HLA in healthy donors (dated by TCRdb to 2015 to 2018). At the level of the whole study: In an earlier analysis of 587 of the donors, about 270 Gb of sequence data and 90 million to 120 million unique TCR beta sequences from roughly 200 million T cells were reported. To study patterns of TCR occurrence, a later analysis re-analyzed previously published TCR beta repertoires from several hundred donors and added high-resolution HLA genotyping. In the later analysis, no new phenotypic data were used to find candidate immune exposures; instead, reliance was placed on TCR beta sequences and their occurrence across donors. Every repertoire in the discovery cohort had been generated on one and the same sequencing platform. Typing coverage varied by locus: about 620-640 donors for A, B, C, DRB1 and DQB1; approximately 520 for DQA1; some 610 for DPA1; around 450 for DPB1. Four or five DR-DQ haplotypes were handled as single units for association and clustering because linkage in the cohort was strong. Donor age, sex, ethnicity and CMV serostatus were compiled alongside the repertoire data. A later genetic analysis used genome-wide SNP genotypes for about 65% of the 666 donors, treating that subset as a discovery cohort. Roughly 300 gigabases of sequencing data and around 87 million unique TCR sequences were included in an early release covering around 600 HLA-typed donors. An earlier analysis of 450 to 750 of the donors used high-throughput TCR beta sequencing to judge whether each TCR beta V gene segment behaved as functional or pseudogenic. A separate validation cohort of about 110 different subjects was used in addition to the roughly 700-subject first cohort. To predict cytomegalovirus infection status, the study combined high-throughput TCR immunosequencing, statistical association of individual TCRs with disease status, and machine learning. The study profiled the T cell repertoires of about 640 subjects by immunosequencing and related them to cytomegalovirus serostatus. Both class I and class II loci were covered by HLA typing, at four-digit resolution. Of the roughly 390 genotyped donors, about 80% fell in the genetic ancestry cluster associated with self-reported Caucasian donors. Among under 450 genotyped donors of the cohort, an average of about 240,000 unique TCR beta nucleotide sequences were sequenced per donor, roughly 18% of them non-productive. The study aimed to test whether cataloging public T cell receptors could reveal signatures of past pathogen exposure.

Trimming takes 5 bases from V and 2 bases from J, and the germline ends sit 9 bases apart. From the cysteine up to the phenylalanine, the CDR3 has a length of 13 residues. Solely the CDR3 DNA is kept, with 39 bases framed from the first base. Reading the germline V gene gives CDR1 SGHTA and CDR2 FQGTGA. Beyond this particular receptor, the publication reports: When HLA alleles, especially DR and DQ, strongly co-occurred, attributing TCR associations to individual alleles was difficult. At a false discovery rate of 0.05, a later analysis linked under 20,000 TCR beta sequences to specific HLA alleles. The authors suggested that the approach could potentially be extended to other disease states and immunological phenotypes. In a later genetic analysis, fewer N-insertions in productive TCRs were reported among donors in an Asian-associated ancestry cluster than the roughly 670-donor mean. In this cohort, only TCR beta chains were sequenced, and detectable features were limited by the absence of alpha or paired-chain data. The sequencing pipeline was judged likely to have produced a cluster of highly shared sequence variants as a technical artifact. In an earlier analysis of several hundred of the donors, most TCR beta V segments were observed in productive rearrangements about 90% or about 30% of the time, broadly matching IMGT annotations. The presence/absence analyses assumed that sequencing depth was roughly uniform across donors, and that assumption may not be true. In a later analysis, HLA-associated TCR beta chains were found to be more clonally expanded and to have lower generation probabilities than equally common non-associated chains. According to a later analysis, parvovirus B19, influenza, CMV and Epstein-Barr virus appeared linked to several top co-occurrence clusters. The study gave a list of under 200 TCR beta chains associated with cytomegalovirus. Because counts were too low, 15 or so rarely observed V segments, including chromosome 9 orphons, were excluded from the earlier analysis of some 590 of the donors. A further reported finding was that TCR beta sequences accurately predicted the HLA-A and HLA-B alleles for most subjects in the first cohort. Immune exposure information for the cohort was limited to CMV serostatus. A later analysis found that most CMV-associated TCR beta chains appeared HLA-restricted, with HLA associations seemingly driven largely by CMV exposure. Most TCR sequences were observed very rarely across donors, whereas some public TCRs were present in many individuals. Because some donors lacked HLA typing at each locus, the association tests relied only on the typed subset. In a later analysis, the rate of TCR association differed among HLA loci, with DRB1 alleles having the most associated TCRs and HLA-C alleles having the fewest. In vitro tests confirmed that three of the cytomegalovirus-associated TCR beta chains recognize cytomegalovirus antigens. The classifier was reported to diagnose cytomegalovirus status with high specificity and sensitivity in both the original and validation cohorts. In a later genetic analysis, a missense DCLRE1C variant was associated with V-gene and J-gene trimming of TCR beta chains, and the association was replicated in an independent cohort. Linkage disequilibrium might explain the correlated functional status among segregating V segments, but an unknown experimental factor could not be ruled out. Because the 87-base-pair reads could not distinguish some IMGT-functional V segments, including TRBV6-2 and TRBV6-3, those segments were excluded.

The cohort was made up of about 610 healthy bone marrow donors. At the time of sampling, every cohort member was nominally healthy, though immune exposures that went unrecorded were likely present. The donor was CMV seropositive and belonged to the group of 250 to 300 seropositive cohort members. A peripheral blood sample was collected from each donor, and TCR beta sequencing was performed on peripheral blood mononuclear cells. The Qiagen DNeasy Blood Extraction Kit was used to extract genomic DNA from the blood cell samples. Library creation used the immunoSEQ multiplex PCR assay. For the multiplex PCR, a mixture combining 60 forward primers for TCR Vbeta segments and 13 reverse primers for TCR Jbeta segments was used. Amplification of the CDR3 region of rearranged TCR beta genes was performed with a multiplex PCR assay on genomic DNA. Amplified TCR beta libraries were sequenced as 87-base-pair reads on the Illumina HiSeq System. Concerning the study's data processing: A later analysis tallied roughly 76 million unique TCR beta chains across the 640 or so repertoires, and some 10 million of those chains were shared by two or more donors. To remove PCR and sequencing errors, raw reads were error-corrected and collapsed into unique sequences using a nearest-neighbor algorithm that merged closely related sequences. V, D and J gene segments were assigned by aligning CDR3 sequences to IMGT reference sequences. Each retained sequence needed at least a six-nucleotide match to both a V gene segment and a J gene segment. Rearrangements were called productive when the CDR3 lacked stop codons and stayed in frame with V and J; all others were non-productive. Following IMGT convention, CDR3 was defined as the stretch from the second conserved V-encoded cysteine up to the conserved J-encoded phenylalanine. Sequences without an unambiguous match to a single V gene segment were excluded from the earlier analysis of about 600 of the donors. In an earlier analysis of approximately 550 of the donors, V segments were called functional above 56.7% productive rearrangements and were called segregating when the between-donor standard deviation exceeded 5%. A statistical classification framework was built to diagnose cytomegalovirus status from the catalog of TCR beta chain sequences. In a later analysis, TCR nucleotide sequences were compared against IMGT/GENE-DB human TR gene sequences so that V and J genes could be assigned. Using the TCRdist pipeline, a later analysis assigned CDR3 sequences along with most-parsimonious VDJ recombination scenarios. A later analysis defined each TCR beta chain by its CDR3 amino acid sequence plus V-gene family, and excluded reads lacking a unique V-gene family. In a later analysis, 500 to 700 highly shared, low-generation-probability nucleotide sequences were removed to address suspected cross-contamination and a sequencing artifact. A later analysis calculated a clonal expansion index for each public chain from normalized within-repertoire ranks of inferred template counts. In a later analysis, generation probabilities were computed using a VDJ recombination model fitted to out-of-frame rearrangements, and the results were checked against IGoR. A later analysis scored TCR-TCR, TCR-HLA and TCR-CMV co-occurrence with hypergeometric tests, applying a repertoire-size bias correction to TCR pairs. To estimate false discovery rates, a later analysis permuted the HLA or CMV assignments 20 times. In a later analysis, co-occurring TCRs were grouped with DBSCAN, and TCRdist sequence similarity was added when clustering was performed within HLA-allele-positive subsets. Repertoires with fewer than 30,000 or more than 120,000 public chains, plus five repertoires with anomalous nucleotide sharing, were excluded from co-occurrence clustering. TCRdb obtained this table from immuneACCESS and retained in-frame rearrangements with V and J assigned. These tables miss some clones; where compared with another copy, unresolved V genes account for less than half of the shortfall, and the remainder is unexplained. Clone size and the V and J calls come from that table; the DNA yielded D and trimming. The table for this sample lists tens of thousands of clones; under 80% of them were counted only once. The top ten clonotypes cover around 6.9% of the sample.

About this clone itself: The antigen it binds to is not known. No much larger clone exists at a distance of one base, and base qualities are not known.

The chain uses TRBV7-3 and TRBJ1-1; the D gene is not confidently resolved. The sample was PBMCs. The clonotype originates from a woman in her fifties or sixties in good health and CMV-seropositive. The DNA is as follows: TGTGCCAGCAGCCCAACAGTTAACACTGAAGCTTTCTTT. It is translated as CASSPTVNTEAFF.